The next 15 T cell receptor beta chains were all read from a single sample in a study of blood T cells in healthy people across ages. Using a J-beta primer mix together with a sample-barcoded 5' primer, a second PCR was run for about 6 to 11 cycles. TCRdb re-called the 5' RACE reads through MiXCR, storing one row per CDR3 protein. This sample carries hundreds of thousands of distinct CDR3 sequences, around three fifths of them seen once, and the ten largest clones take 30% to 45%. Input material: blood. These TCRs come from a man aged 55 to 70 in good health.

The chain links TRBV5-1 to TRBJ2-5; no clear D gene. CDR3 length: 14 residues. With 9 bases removed from V and 2 bases from J, the gap between germline ends came to 17 bases. The germline CDR1 and CDR2 sequences are SGHRS and YFSETQ. CDR3 nucleotides: TGCGCCACTGCAAGGCAGGATCTACAAGAGACCCAGTACTTC. Protein sequence: CATARQDLQETQYF.

The rearrangement joins TRBV4-1 to TRBJ2-7; D is possibly TRBD2 (6 bases). The V end lost 4 bases, the J end lost 0 bases, and 13 bases lay between the germline ends. Germline V CDR1 and CDR2: MGHRA, YSYEKL. CDR3 length equals 15 residues. The CDR3 region is CASSRGEESSYEQYF. The CDR3 nucleotides read TGCGCCAGCAGCCGAGGGGAGGAGAGCTCCTACGAGCAGTACTTC.

In the case of this clonotype: A read error may explain this, as a much larger clone is one base away. The rearrangement joins TRBV7-2 to TRBJ1-1, with a tentative D call TRBD1 (6 bases). CDR1 and CDR2 (germline): SGHTA, FQGNSA. The CDR3 runs 14 residues. This CDR3 reads CANSKLGGDTEAFF. As DNA, the CDR3 is TGTGCCAACAGCAAGCTCGGGGGCGACACTGAAGCTTTCTTT.

The V and J genes are TRBV7-9 and TRBJ2-5, with D perhaps given as TRBD1 or TRBD2 (5 bases each). The CDR3 has 16 amino acids. Germline V gives CDR1 SEHNR, CDR2 FQNEAQ (reference sequence). Trimming removed 1 base at V and 1 base at J, with 13 bases between. CDR3 sequence: CASSLVFGTSQETQYF. As DNA, the CDR3 is TGTGCCAGCAGCTTAGTGTTTGGGACGAGCCAAGAGACCCAGTACTTC.

This chain joins TRBV7-9 and TRBJ2-6; TRBD1 agrees at 10 bases. With 7 bases clipped from V and 3 bases from J, the junction kept 15 bases outside the gene matches. The CDR3 runs to 19 residues. Looked up from germline, CDR1 is SEHNR and CDR2 is FQNEAQ (reference sequence). CDR3 bases: TGTGCCAGCAAATCCCCCGGGCGGGGACAGGGGTTTGGGGCCAACGTCCTGACTTTC. It is translated as CASKSPGRGQGFGANVLTF.

This clonotype showed up just a few times. V gene TRBV10-2 combines with J gene TRBJ2-5, with 10 bases fitting TRBD2. V dropped 4 bases and J dropped 5; count of bases not matched to a gene: 10. This CDR3 comprises 16 residues. In germline, CDR1 is WSHSY, CDR2 SAAADI. The CDR3 bases are TGCGCCAGCAGTGGACGGTCTAGCGGGGGTGGGGAGACCCAGTACTTC. Its translation is CASSGRSSGGGETQYF.

This clonotype was recorded many times. The gene calls are TRBV6-6 and TRBJ2-1, with D perhaps TRBD2 (6 bases). Trimming stripped 2 bases from V and 5 bases from J, with 16 bases between. CDR1 is MNHNY and CDR2 is SVGAGI in the germline V gene (reference sequence). The CDR3 sequence is 16 residues long. CDR3 loop: CASSYPPGGWNNEQFF. Written as DNA, the CDR3 is TGTGCCAGCAGTTACCCCCCCGGGGGTTGGAACAATGAGCAGTTCTTC.

The genes are TRBV10-3 and TRBJ2-7, with 8 positions matching TRBD2. The closer fit of TRBJ2-5 to the DNA end suggests the J call may be wrong. The CDR3 length is 12 residues. CDR1 and CDR2 from the germline V gene are ENHRY and SYGVKD. The CDR3 DNA reads TGTGCCATAGGGACTAGAGAAGAGACCCAGTACTTC. Translation gives CAIGTREETQYF.

This clonotype was seen a single time. This chain uses TRBV9 with TRBJ2-3; 10 nucleotides match TRBD2. The germline V gene encodes CDR1 SGDLS and CDR2 YYNGEE. The CDR3 contains 15 residues. V dropped 5 bases and J dropped 5; count of bases not matched to a gene: 8. This chain's CDR3 is CASSLGTSDGDTQYF. The CDR3 DNA follows: TGTGCCAGCAGTCTAGGGACTAGCGATGGAGATACGCAGTATTTT.

The CDR3 DNA reads as TGTGCCAGCAGCGTAGTGGGTAGCGTTTCAACCGGGGAGCTGTTTTTT. Translated, it gives CASSVVGSVSTGELFF. V and J are TRBV9 and TRBJ2-2; weak D call: TRBD2 (5 bases). Germline loops: CDR1 SGDLS, CDR2 YYNGEE. V gave up 0 bases and J gave up 5 bases, with 14 bases separating them. The CDR3 sequence is 16 residues long.

The chain recombines TRBV6-5 with TRBJ2-1; D possibly corresponds to TRBD2 (6 bases). The CDR3 sequence is 12 residues long. The germline gives CDR1 MNHEY, CDR2 SVGAGI. V was clipped by 6 bases and J by 8 bases, with 11 bases between them. The CDR3 reads CASSTGVYEQFF. CDR3 DNA: TGTGCCAGCAGCACGGGGGTGTATGAGCAGTTCTTC.

Here the CDR3 DNA reads TGTGCCAGCAGCTTAGGGCTGGGTGGGGCCAACGTCCTGACTTTC. Translated: CASSLGLGGANVLTF. This chain connects TRBV7-2 to TRBJ2-6; D unclear. The V end lost 1 base, the J end lost 3 bases, and 7 bases lay between the germline ends. Germline V CDR1 and CDR2: SGHTA, FQGNSA. There are 15 residues in the CDR3.

The V call is TRBV11-2, the J call TRBJ2-3, with no clear D. Germline CDR1 and CDR2: SGHAT and FQNNGV. CDR3 length: 12 residues. V lost 5 bases to trimming and J lost 8 bases, with 11 bases between them. For the CDR3, the DNA is TGTGCCAGCAGCAGTGATGGGGTTACGCAGTATTTT. Protein: CASSSDGVTQYF. Full variable domain (remainder filled in from reference TRBV11-2 and TRBJ2-3): EAGVAQSPRYKIIEKRQSVAFWCNPISGHATLYWYQQILGQGPKLLIQFQNNGVVDDSQLPKDRFSAERLKGVDSTLKIQPAKLEDSAVYLCASSSDGVTQYFGPGTRLTVL.

This chain joins TRBV9 and TRBJ2-5, with D possibly being TRBD1 or TRBD2 (6 bases each). Trimming left V 4 bases short and J 5 bases short, with 18 bases between. Germline V CDR1 and CDR2: SGDLS, YYNGEE. The CDR3 covers 15 residues. CDR3 sequence (DNA): TGTGCCAGCAGCCGCCAGAGTTGGGGGGCGGAGACCCAGTACTTC. The encoded protein is CASSRQSWGAETQYF.

This clonotype was seen once. With a much larger clone just one base away, this may be a read error. The chain combines TRBV12-3 or TRBV12-4 with TRBJ1-1, with D hard to call. Trimming stripped 1 base from V and 6 bases from J, with 6 bases between. The CDR3 is 12 residues long. CDR3 loop: CASSLGDPEAFF. The CDR3 nucleotides read TGTGCCAGCAGTTTAGGAGACCCTGAAGCTTTCTTT.